This T cell receptor beta chain originates from a study of T-cell reconstitution after alpha-beta-depleted transplantation in children. Overall study findings and caveats: Reportedly, only several hundred clones from non-depleted graft cells drove alpha-beta T-cell counts at about two months. One year after transplant, T-cell counts and diversity came mostly from newly produced T cells. There were some patients whose high TCRbeta diversity at day 60 came from surviving recipient T cells and thymic progenitors.

This clonotype was recorded at least ten times. Its target is not known. From germline, CDR1 is DFQATT and CDR2 SNEGSKA (reference sequence). This CDR3 is built from 14 residues. Trimming took off 1 base at V and 0 bases at J, with 7 bases between the two ends. Unique molecular identifiers tagged the TCRbeta library. TCRdb reanalysed the PCR reads using MiXCR and keeps one entry per CDR3 protein. The data show under 750,000 distinct CDR3 sequences, with roughly 24% seen just once and 13% to 15% held by the top ten. The sample here was PBMCs, mostly from graft donor cells, taken 360 days after TCRalphabeta/CD19-depleted stem cell transplant. The TCR sequence derives from a boy younger than two who had a stem cell transplant for acute myeloid leukemia, so the T cells may come from the graft donor. The chain is built from TRBV20-1 and TRBJ2-1; perhaps TRBD1 as D (5 bases). The CDR3 region has the DNA TGCAGTGCTAGAGGACAGACCTCCTACAATGAGCAGTTCTTC. This translates into CSARGQTSYNEQFF.